The 20 T cell receptor beta chains listed next were all sequenced from one sample in a study of blood T cell repertoires in COVID-19. Assay used: immunoSEQ multiplex PCR; TCRdb lists only in-frame clones, some missing. The sample comprises 150,000 to 200,000 clones, over 80% of which are singletons, and 7.5% to 10% rests with the top ten. Material for sequencing was peripheral blood. The receptor source for this set is a woman older than 75 with COVID-19, enrolled during active disease.

This clone was detected only a few times. J is TRBJ1-1 and V is TRBV6-5; 10 bases map to TRBD1. CDR1 MNHEY and CDR2 SVGAGI come from the germline V gene. CDR3 length: 14 amino acids. The V gene end was trimmed by 6 bases and the J gene end by 4 bases; junction bases not matched to a gene: 5. The CDR3 loop is CASSQTGGGTEAFF. CDR3 in DNA: TGTGCCAGCAGCCAGACAGGGGGCGGCACTGAAGCTTTCTTT.

This clone was counted between two and nine times. This sequence joins TRBV2 and TRBJ1-1; no clear D gene. The CDR3 is 12 residues long. Trimming stripped 8 bases from V and 2 bases from J, with 9 bases between. Germline CDR1 SNHLY, CDR2 FYNNEI. CDR3: CASARGNTEAFF. CDR3 nucleotides: TGTGCCAGCGCCCGGGGAAACACTGAAGCTTTCTTT.

This chain uses TRBV4-1 with TRBJ2-6; 8 bases are shared with TRBD1. V lost 4 bases to trimming and J lost 4 bases; unmatched junction nucleotides: 12. The CDR3 sequence is 18 residues long. The V gene's germline CDR1 is MGHRA and CDR2 YSYEKL. This CDR3 is CASSLHALDRAGANVLTF. CDR3 DNA: TGCGCCAGCAGCCTCCATGCTTTGGACAGGGCCGGGGCCAACGTCCTGACTTTC.

This chain connects TRBV2 to TRBJ2-4; 8 positions match TRBD2. V was pared by 4 bases and J by 9 bases, with 11 bases of the junction left unmatched. This CDR3 spans 15 amino acids. CDR1 is SNHLY and CDR2 is FYNNEI in the germline V gene. CDR3 loop: CASSGSGGGRGIQYF. For the CDR3, the DNA is TGTGCCAGCAGTGGGAGCGGGGGAGGTCGTGGCATTCAGTACTTC.

The chain recombines TRBV18 with TRBJ2-1; 11 nucleotides align to TRBD2. The CDR3 is made up of 15 amino acids. Germline CDR1 is KGHSH and CDR2 is LQKENI. V lost 5 bases to trimming and J lost 4 bases; unmatched junction nucleotides: 4. CDR3 DNA sequence: TGTGCCAGCTCATCGTCTAGCGGGGGGTACAATGAGCAGTTCTTC. Its protein is CASSSSSGGYNEQFF.

This clone was seen a single time. The chain links TRBV6-5 to TRBJ1-3; D unresolved. The CDR3 has 14 residues. The germline gives CDR1 MNHEY, CDR2 SVGAGI. The V end lost 3 bases, the J end lost 4 bases, and 10 bases lay between the germline ends. CDR3 loop: CASSYSGGGNTIYF. The CDR3, as DNA: TGTGCCAGCAGTTATTCGGGTGGGGGAAACACCATATATTTT.

This chain joins TRBV5-1 and TRBJ2-5; 8 positions agree with TRBD1. The CDR3 is made up of 14 amino acids. The junction had 3 bases not matched to a gene; V was cut back by 3 bases and J by 2 bases. Germline CDR1 is SGHRS and CDR2 is YFSETQ. CDR3 nucleotide sequence: TGCGCCAGCAGCTGGCGGACAGGGCAAGAGACCCAGTACTTC. As protein: CASSWRTGQETQYF.

This clone was seen just once. This sample also contains other DNA sequences that code for the same CDR3. V and J are TRBV28 and TRBJ2-7, with a possible D match to TRBD1 (5 bases). Germline CDR1 and CDR2: MDHEN and SYDVKM. The CDR3 totals 13 residues. Trimming cost V 2 bases and J 0 bases, with 5 bases left between them. The CDR3 bases are TGTGCCAGCAGTTTACAGGGCTCCTACGAGCAGTACTTC. Encoded protein: CASSLQGSYEQYF.

This chain connects TRBV15 to TRBJ1-5; 7 bases map to TRBD1. The CDR3 length is 16 residues. V was pared by 0 bases and J by 3 bases, with 5 bases of the junction left unmatched. Germline CDR1 reads LNHNV; CDR2 reads YYDKDF (reference sequence). CDR3 coding DNA: TGTGCCACCAGCAGAGATTCAGGGGGGTACAATCAGCCCCAGCATTTT. The encoded protein is CATSRDSGGYNQPQHF.

This chain uses TRBV5-4 with TRBJ2-1; TRBD2 matches at 9 bases. J lost 7 bases, V lost 4 bases, and 9 bases had no gene match. The CDR3 sequence is 15 residues long. Germline values: CDR1 SGHNT, CDR2 YYREEE (reference sequence). Here the CDR3 DNA reads TGTGCCAGCAGCGCGGGGGGGCCTCAGGTGAATGAGCAGTTCTTC. It translates to CASSAGGPQVNEQFF.

The rearrangement links TRBV19 to TRBJ1-2; D may be TRBD1 (5 bases). Germline V gene data show CDR1 as LNHDA and CDR2 as SQIVND (reference sequence). This CDR3 has 15 residues. Trimming removed 6 bases from V and 4 bases from J, with 18 bases in between. CDR3 sequence: CASSRSGTYVYGYTF. CDR3 coding DNA: TGTGCCAGTAGCCGTTCCGGGACTTACGTCTATGGCTACACCTTC.

The chain employs TRBV3-1 (or the pseudogene TRBV3-2) and TRBJ1-2; D not resolved. This CDR3 is built from 13 residues. Germline V gene sequence: CDR1 LGHDT, CDR2 YNNKEL (reference sequence). V lost 0 bases and J 5 bases, leaving 7 bases between the germline ends. CDR3 sequence (DNA): TGTGCCAGCAGCCAAGACGCAGGTTATGGCTACACCTTC. Amino acids: CASSQDAGYGYTF.

This clone was observed once. This rearrangement joins TRBV7-2 to TRBJ2-4, with a tentative D call TRBD1 (6 bases). This CDR3 is 15 amino acids long. Germline assignment: CDR1 SGHTA and CDR2 FQGNSA. V was trimmed by 1 base and J by 6 bases, leaving 13 bases between them. The DNA for the CDR3 is TGTGCCAGCAGCTTAGAATTTGGGGGCCGAAACATTCAGTACTTC. As protein: CASSLEFGGRNIQYF.

The chain uses TRBV6-5 and TRBJ1-5, with a tentative D call TRBD1 (6 bases). Germline V gene sequence: CDR1 MNHEY, CDR2 SVGAGI. There are 14 residues in the CDR3. The ends were cut back, 6 bases at V and 4 bases at J, with 13 bases in the middle. This chain's CDR3 is CASSSTGTNQPQHF. In nucleotides, the CDR3 is TGTGCCAGCAGCTCCACCGGGACAAATCAGCCCCAGCATTTT.

This chain joins TRBV3-1 (or the pseudogene TRBV3-2) and TRBJ1-2; 9 bases align to TRBD1. Germline trimming cut 5 bases from V and 4 bases from J; bases unmatched to any gene: 5. CDR1 is LGHDT and CDR2 is YNNKEL in the germline V gene (reference sequence). This CDR3 contains 14 residues. Written as DNA, the CDR3 is TGTGCCAGCAGCGTACAGGGGGCGACCTATGGCTACACCTTC. Protein product: CASSVQGATYGYTF.

The J gene is TRBJ1-1, the V gene TRBV14, with 7 bases aligning to TRBD1. In germline, CDR1 is SGHDN, CDR2 FVKESK. The trim removed 4 bases at V and 1 base at J, leaving 6 bases unmatched. The CDR3 is 15 amino acids. The CDR3 DNA sequence: TGTGCCAGCAGCCCGACACAGGGGAGGAACACTGAAGCTTTCTTT. Residues: CASSPTQGRNTEAFF.

This rearrangement joins TRBV28 to TRBJ2-6, with 8 bases fitting TRBD2. The CDR3 sequence is 17 residues long. Germline CDR1 and CDR2: MDHEN and SYDVKM. J gave up 0 bases and V 3 bases, and 4 bases lay outside the gene matches. The CDR3 DNA reads as TGTGCCAGCAGTTTGAGGGCGGGGGGCTCTGGGGCCAACGTCCTGACTTTC. The encoded protein is CASSLRAGGSGANVLTF.

The chain combines TRBV3-1 (or the pseudogene TRBV3-2) with TRBJ1-6; 10 bases align to TRBD1. The V and J ends lost 3 bases and 9 bases, in that order; junction bases with no gene match: 5. Germline CDR1 and CDR2: LGHDT and YNNKEL (reference sequence). The CDR3 covers 15 residues. In DNA, the CDR3 is TGTGCCAGCAGCCAGGTAGGGACAGGGGTTTCACCCCTCCACTTT. Its translation is CASSQVGTGVSPLHF.

The V call is TRBV6-5, the J call TRBJ1-1; possibly TRBD1 for D (6 bases). Germline CDR1 is MNHEY and CDR2 is SVGAGI. This CDR3 is 13 amino acids long. The V and J ends lost 6 bases and 6 bases respectively, with 14 bases between them. The CDR3 protein is CASRLFGTSEAFF. Here the CDR3 DNA reads TGTGCCAGCAGGCTCTTTGGGACATCTGAAGCTTTCTTT.

The chain employs TRBV4-1 and TRBJ2-7; D is unclear. CDR1 is MGHRA, CDR2 YSYEKL, per germline. CDR3 size: 15 residues. Between the trimmed V and J ends, which lost 0 bases and 3 bases, there was a span of 12 bases. CDR3 sequence reads: CASSQELGILYEQYF. The CDR3 DNA reads TGCGCCAGCAGCCAAGAATTGGGCATCCTCTACGAGCAGTACTTC.